The 18 T cell receptor beta chains below come from one sample, sequenced in a study of cytomegalovirus exposure and HLA in healthy donors. In the PCR, 60 Vbeta and 13 Jbeta primers were used. This table comes from immunoSEQ multiplex PCR, and its TCRdb copy is limited to in-frame clones, with some not included. Seen here are approximately 160,000 clones, approximately 80% observed once, and the top ten hold roughly 0.69%. The specimen sequenced was PBMCs. These TCRs come from a woman aged 18-30 years in good health and CMV-seronegative.

The gene calls are TRBV11-3 and TRBJ2-3; D is possibly TRBD1 (6 bases). Trimming cost V 5 bases and J 4 bases, with 13 bases left between them. The CDR3 loop spans 14 amino acids. The germline CDR1 and CDR2 sequences are SGHNT and YENEEA. The CDR3 reads CASSPQQGSDTQYF. CDR3 sequence (DNA): TGTGCCAGCAGCCCCCAACAGGGCTCAGATACGCAGTATTTT.

This sequence joins TRBV28 and TRBJ2-7, with D possibly TRBD1 on 6 matching bases. Per germline, CDR1 MDHEN and CDR2 SYDVKM. V gave up 6 bases and J gave up 3 bases, with 18 bases separating them. The CDR3 length is 15 residues. CDR3 loop: CASSRNSGTNYEQYF. CDR3 in DNA: TGTGCCAGCAGCCGCAACTCCGGGACAAACTACGAGCAGTACTTC. The full variable domain, completed using reference TRBV28 and TRBJ2-7, is DVKVTQSSRYLVKRTGEKVFLECVQDMDHENMFWYRQDPGLGLRLIYFSYDVKMKEKGDIPEGYSVSREKKERFSLILESASTNQTSMYLCASSRNSGTNYEQYFGPGTRLTVT.

CDR3 sequence reads: CASSDLAAEADTQYF. CDR3 bases: TGTGCCAGCAGTGACCTAGCAGCAGAGGCAGATACGCAGTATTTT. V usage is TRBV2 and J usage is TRBJ2-3, with D perhaps matching TRBD2 (5 bases). The CDR3 is made up of 15 amino acids. V gave up 3 bases and J gave up 4 bases, with 14 bases separating them. Germline V lookup: CDR1 SNHLY, CDR2 FYNNEI. The full variable domain, in which reference TRBV2 and TRBJ2-3 provide the parts outside the CDR3, is EPEVTQTPSHQVTQMGQEVILRCVPISNHLYFYWYRQILGQKVEFLVSFYNNEISEKSEIFDDQFSVERPDGSNFTLKIRSTKLEDSAMYFCASSDLAAEADTQYFGPGTRLTVL.

The chain combines TRBV28 with TRBJ2-4; 7 nucleotides agree with TRBD1. The CDR3 length is 20 residues. V was clipped by 3 bases and J by 7 bases; unmatched bases: 24. In germline, CDR1 is MDHEN, CDR2 SYDVKM. In DNA form, the CDR3 reads TGTGCCAGCAGTTTGACGCCCAAAACAAGCGACAGGGTCAGGCGGAACATTCAGTACTTC. It specifies CASSLTPKTSDRVRRNIQYF.

This sequence joins TRBV28 and TRBJ2-3; the match to TRBD2 covers 7 bases. There are 16 residues in the CDR3. The trim removed 8 bases at V and 0 bases at J, leaving 11 bases unmatched. Germline assignment: CDR1 MDHEN and CDR2 SYDVKM. The CDR3 DNA reads as TGTGCCAGCGTTCAGCTAGCGGCCAAAAGCACAGATACGCAGTATTTT. It translates to CASVQLAAKSTDTQYF.

V and J are TRBV10-3 and TRBJ2-7, with 7 bases matching TRBD2. The CDR3 extends over 14 amino acids. The junction had 5 bases not matched to a gene; V was cut back by 3 bases and J by 3 bases. Germline loops: CDR1 ENHRY, CDR2 SYGVKD. The CDR3 DNA sequence: TGTGCCATCAGTGACCCGGGAGGAGACTACGAGCAGTACTTC. Residues: CAISDPGGDYEQYF.

The J gene is TRBJ1-5, the V gene TRBV28; 7 bases fit TRBD1. The trim removed 6 bases at V and 4 bases at J, leaving 12 bases unmatched. Germline V gene data show CDR1 as MDHEN and CDR2 as SYDVKM. This CDR3 has 16 residues. This CDR3 is CASSRRGFLFNQPQHF. The CDR3 nucleotides read TGTGCCAGCAGCCGCAGGGGGTTCCTTTTTAATCAGCCCCAGCATTTT.

This clone turned up a few times. This rearrangement joins TRBV10-3 to TRBJ2-2; D remains unclear. This CDR3 comprises 15 residues. The germline V and J ends were trimmed by 2 bases and 7 bases, with 14 bases remaining between them. Germline V gene sequence: CDR1 ENHRY, CDR2 SYGVKD. The CDR3 nucleotides read TGTGCCATCAGTGAGCGGTTGAGATTCGACGGGGAGCTGTTTTTT. As protein: CAISERLRFDGELFF.

J is TRBJ1-6 and V is TRBV30, with D unclear. The CDR3 extends over 13 amino acids. V was clipped by 1 base and J by 9 bases, with 10 bases between them. Germline loops: CDR1 GTSNPN, CDR2 SVGIG (reference sequence). In DNA form, the CDR3 reads TGTGCCTGGAGTGGGAGGACGGGTTCACCCCTCCACTTT. This sequence encodes CAWSGRTGSPLHF.

This clone was seen only once. The rearrangement joins TRBV5-1 to TRBJ2-5, with D perhaps TRBD2 (6 bases). Trimming cost V 4 bases and J 11 bases, with 24 bases left between them. CDR3 size: 15 residues. CDR1 is SGHRS and CDR2 is YFSETQ in the germline V gene. The chain's CDR3 is CASSPVGAGSLEQYF. The CDR3, as DNA: TGCGCCAGCAGCCCCGTTGGGGCGGGGTCCTTGGAGCAGTACTTC.

The J gene is TRBJ2-7, the V gene TRBV6-6; 7 positions match TRBD1. J was trimmed by 1 base and V by 2 bases; bases with no gene match: 2. CDR3 size: 14 residues. Germline V CDR1 and CDR2: MNHNY, SVGAGI (reference sequence). The CDR3 region is CASSYGDRSYEQYF. The CDR3 coding sequence is TGTGCCAGCAGTTACGGGGACAGATCCTACGAGCAGTACTTC.

V usage is TRBV18 and J usage is TRBJ2-1, with 7 bases identical to TRBD2. The CDR3 extends over 16 amino acids. With 0 bases clipped from V and 2 bases from J, the junction kept 4 bases outside the gene matches. Germline CDR1 KGHSH, CDR2 LQKENI. The CDR3 protein is CASSPPGGKTYNEQFF. In DNA, the CDR3 is TGTGCCAGCTCACCACCGGGGGGGAAAACCTACAATGAGCAGTTCTTC.

J is TRBJ1-4 and V is TRBV28, with D possibly TRBD1 on 5 matching bases. Germline V gene data show CDR1 as MDHEN and CDR2 as SYDVKM. Trimming removed 6 bases at V and 8 bases at J, with 22 bases between. The CDR3 has 16 residues. The CDR3 is CASRPNPQGFKEKLFF. The CDR3 nucleotides are TGTGCCAGCAGACCAAACCCCCAGGGTTTTAAGGAAAAACTGTTTTTT.

This rearrangement joins TRBV2 to TRBJ2-7, with D possibly being TRBD2 (5 bases). Trimming shortened V by 6 bases and J by 1 base, and 16 bases separated the two germline ends. The length of the CDR3 is 15 residues. Germline V gene sequence: CDR1 SNHLY, CDR2 FYNNEI. This CDR3 reads CASRLDSVPSYEQYF. The DNA of the CDR3 is TGTGCCAGCAGATTAGATAGCGTGCCATCCTACGAGCAGTACTTC.

The chain has TRBV19 and TRBJ2-5; the match to TRBD2 covers 8 bases. Germline CDR1 LNHDA, CDR2 SQIVND (reference sequence). This CDR3 region has 17 residues. The V gene end was trimmed by 3 bases and the J gene end by 5 bases; junction bases not matched to a gene: 14. The CDR3 is CASSIEMGAGGGETQYF. CDR3 in DNA: TGTGCCAGTAGTATCGAAATGGGTGCGGGAGGCGGTGAGACCCAGTACTTC.

This clone turned up a few times. The V gene is TRBV2, the J gene TRBJ2-7; D ambiguous. This CDR3 is built from 11 residues. V was shortened by 2 bases and J by 3 bases, with 2 bases between the two germline ends. The V gene's germline CDR1 is SNHLY and CDR2 FYNNEI. The CDR3 sequence: CASSELYEQYF. CDR3 nucleotides: TGTGCCAGCAGTGAACTCTACGAGCAGTACTTC. Supplemented by reference TRBV2 and TRBJ2-7, the full variable domain reads EPEVTQTPSHQVTQMGQEVILRCVPISNHLYFYWYRQILGQKVEFLVSFYNNEISEKSEIFDDQFSVERPDGSNFTLKIRSTKLEDSAMYFCASSELYEQYFGPGTRLTVT.

The rearrangement uses TRBV6-1 and TRBJ2-1, with 11 bases fitting TRBD2. The germline CDR1 and CDR2 sequences are MNHNS and SASEGT. This CDR3 is built from 17 residues. V lost 2 bases to trimming and J lost 2 bases; unmatched junction nucleotides: 5. Here the CDR3 DNA reads TGTGCCAGCAGTGAAAACTCGGGACTAGCGGCCTACAATGAGCAGTTCTTC. Translation gives CASSENSGLAAYNEQFF.

The chain has TRBV7-9 and TRBJ2-7; no reliable D call. This CDR3 contains 11 residues. Germline V gives CDR1 SEHNR, CDR2 FQNEAQ (reference sequence). Trimming stripped 4 bases from V and 3 bases from J, with 4 bases between. The CDR3 loop reads CASSSIYEQYF. Here the CDR3 DNA reads TGTGCCAGCAGCTCCATCTACGAGCAGTACTTC.